This paragraph reports one T cell receptor beta chain. The target antigen is unknown. The source of the sample is a study of CD8 T cell repertoires and HIV-1 epitope variants. On the study more broadly: Controls included no peptide, Ebola AY9 epitope, and a CMV, EBV, flu pool. Epitopes were three Gag families plus Nef HW9 and YT9. 1M T cells were kept uncultured as a baseline. The study's findings and limits: Nine antigen-specific TCR beta clonotypes were found; more than five seemed cross-reactive to variants.

Profiled with immunoSEQ multiplex PCR; TCRdb holds only in-frame clones, not every one. The table shows 4,500 to 5,500 clones, with about 70% occurring only once. Looked up from germline, CDR1 is LNHDA and CDR2 is SQIVND (reference sequence). The germline V and J ends were trimmed by 3 bases and 0 bases, with 15 bases remaining between them. This CDR3 has 17 amino acids. The sample comprised cultured CD8+ T cells derived from PBMCs. This TCR came from a male donor with HIV. The chain combines TRBV19 with TRBJ1-5; tentatively, D is TRBD1 (5 bases). CDR3 region: CASSISRARSSNQPQHF. For the CDR3, the DNA is TGTGCCAGTAGTATCTCCAGGGCTCGTTCTAGCAATCAGCCCCAGCATTTT.